This entry lists 30 T cell receptor beta chains sequenced from one sample in a study of human T cells and chemical hapten exposure. TCRdb re-called the RACE reads through MiXCR, storing one row per CDR3 protein. The sample has about 81,000 distinct CDR3 sequences, 10% seen once; the top ten hold roughly 2.3%. The time point denotes: patch test 2, 6 weeks after DPC sensitization. Treatment specified: therapeutic diphenylcyclopropenone sensitization with weekly scalp DPC. The specimen comprised whole blood, sampled in connection with sensitization to the hapten diphenylcyclopropenone (DPC). These receptor sequences come from a woman aged 25 to 45 with alopecia areata. Some clones in this sample may be carry-over from other donors' samples.

The sample holds many counts of this clonotype. The V gene is TRBV28, the J gene TRBJ1-2; D is unresolved. This CDR3 spans 13 amino acids. V lost 7 bases and J lost 0, with 9 bases in between. Germline assignment: CDR1 MDHEN and CDR2 SYDVKM. The CDR3 here is CASKGTTNYGYTF. As DNA, the CDR3 is TGTGCCAGCAAGGGCACGACTAACTATGGCTACACCTTC.

Concerning this clonotype itself: A single base separates this from a much larger clone, so it may be a read error. V usage is TRBV29-1 and J usage is TRBJ2-3, with a weak D call TRBD2 (5 bases). The ends were cut back, 8 bases at V and 4 bases at J, with 13 bases in the middle. Germline V gene data show CDR1 as SQVTM and CDR2 as ANQGSEA. CDR3 length: 12 residues. The CDR3 nucleotides are TGCAGCTCGATTTACGGGGCAGATACGCAGTATTTT. The encoded protein is CSSIYGADTQYF.

This clonotype was detected many times. Sequence at one end of the junction differs from germline and may be a read error. The V gene is TRBV18, the J gene TRBJ2-7; D unresolved. The CDR3 is 12 amino acids. The germline gives CDR1 KGHSH, CDR2 LQKENI. CDR3 sequence (DNA): TGTGCCAGCTCACCCGAGGTCGGAAGCTGGAACTTC. Its protein product is CASSPEVGSWNF.

This clonotype was seen many times. The chain links TRBV30 to TRBJ2-7; D unresolved. There are 15 residues in the CDR3. Per germline, CDR1 GTSNPN and CDR2 SVGIG (reference sequence). Between the trimmed V and J ends, which lost 1 base and 2 bases, there was a span of 15 bases. CDR3 sequence: CAWSDHHSLAYEQYF. The CDR3 DNA is TGTGCCTGGAGTGATCACCACAGTTTAGCCTACGAGCAGTACTTC.

This clonotype was recorded at least ten times. This sequence joins TRBV7-2 and TRBJ2-5; 7 positions match TRBD1. Germline loops: CDR1 SGHTA, CDR2 FQGNSA. The CDR3 runs to 17 residues. Trimming at V came to 3 bases and at J to 4 bases, leaving 14 bases not matched to a gene. Here the CDR3 reads CASSLGALTGQLETQYF. As DNA, the CDR3 is TGTGCCAGCAGCTTGGGCGCTTTGACAGGGCAGCTAGAGACCCAGTACTTC.

V and J are TRBV29-1 and TRBJ2-7; 8 nucleotides line up with TRBD2. Germline-derived CDR1 and CDR2 are SQVTM and ANQGSEA. Trimming removed 1 base from V and 0 bases from J; junction bases left unmatched: 5. CDR3 length: 15 amino acids. Here the CDR3 reads CSVEGSSGSSYEQYF. CDR3 bases: TGCAGCGTTGAAGGTTCGAGCGGGAGCTCCTACGAGCAGTACTTC.

In this sample, this clonotype turned up a few times. The chain combines TRBV18 with TRBJ1-6; 10 nucleotides agree with TRBD1. In germline, CDR1 is KGHSH, CDR2 LQKENI. With 5 bases clipped from V and 10 bases from J, the junction kept 5 bases outside the gene matches. This CDR3 is 14 amino acids long. The CDR3 sequence is CASSRDRGESPLHF. DNA of the CDR3: TGTGCCAGCTCAAGGGACAGGGGAGAATCACCCCTCCACTTT. The full variable domain, in which reference TRBV18 and TRBJ1-6 provide the parts outside the CDR3, is NAGVMQNPRHLVRRRGQEARLRCSPMKGHSHVYWYRQLPEEGLKFMVYLQKENIIDESGMPKERFSAEFPKEGPSILRIQQVVRGDSAAYFCASSRDRGESPLHFGNGTRLTVT.

This clonotype was counted many times. The rearrangement links TRBV6-2 or TRBV6-3 to TRBJ1-1; 11 bases map to TRBD1. From germline, CDR1 is MNHEY and CDR2 SVGEGT. With V trimmed by 3 bases and J by 1 base, 13 bases remained unmatched. This CDR3 contains 19 residues. The DNA of the CDR3 is TGTGCCAGCAGTTATCCGTCCCGGGACAGGGGGTGGACGAACACTGAAGCTTTCTTT. Amino acids: CASSYPSRDRGWTNTEAFF.

This clonotype was counted at least ten times. V is TRBV11-2 and J is TRBJ2-1; D ambiguous. Germline CDR1 is SGHAT and CDR2 is FQNNGV. The ends were cut back, 4 bases at V and 6 bases at J, with 10 bases in the middle. CDR3 length: 13 residues. DNA for the CDR3: TGTGCCAGCAGCTCCTATGTAGTCAATGAGCAGTTCTTC. Translated: CASSSYVVNEQFF. Filled out from reference TRBV11-2 and TRBJ2-1, the complete variable domain reads EAGVAQSPRYKIIEKRQSVAFWCNPISGHATLYWYQQILGQGPKLLIQFQNNGVVDDSQLPKDRFSAERLKGVDSTLKIQPAKLEDSAVYLCASSSYVVNEQFFGPGTRLTVL.

This clonotype was seen many times. This chain connects TRBV2 to TRBJ1-1; D call uncertain. V lost 4 bases to trimming and J lost 1 base, with 10 bases between them. This CDR3 contains 14 residues. Germline assignment: CDR1 SNHLY and CDR2 FYNNEI. In DNA form, the CDR3 reads TGTGCCAGCAGTGGGATATCGGGGAACACTGAAGCTTTCTTT. Translated: CASSGISGNTEAFF.

This clonotype was detected a few times. The chain links TRBV20-1 to TRBJ2-1, with D hard to call. Germline-derived CDR1 and CDR2 are DFQATT and SNEGSKA (reference sequence). V was clipped by 1 base and J by 4 bases, with 5 bases between them. The CDR3 is 12 amino acids. CDR3 loop: CSARAAYNEQFF. CDR3 bases: TGCAGTGCTAGAGCCGCATACAATGAGCAGTTCTTC.

This clonotype was seen many times. J is TRBJ1-1 and V is TRBV6-6, with 8 bases aligning to TRBD1. V was clipped by 7 bases and J by 1 base; unmatched bases: 8. In germline, CDR1 is MNHNY, CDR2 SVGAGI (reference sequence). This CDR3 spans 15 amino acids. In DNA, the CDR3 is TGTGCCAGCACCTCATTCGGGACAGGGAACACTGAAGCTTTCTTT. Protein product: CASTSFGTGNTEAFF.

This clonotype was counted many times. The genes are TRBV7-2 and TRBJ2-1; D is perhaps TRBD2 (5 bases). The CDR3 sequence is 15 residues long. From germline, CDR1 is SGHTA and CDR2 FQGNSA. V dropped 5 bases and J dropped 4 bases, with 15 bases sitting between them. The CDR3 here is CASSRTGAGYNEQFF. The CDR3 coding sequence is TGTGCCAGCAGCCGGACTGGCGCGGGTTACAATGAGCAGTTCTTC.

This clonotype was seen a handful of times. V gene TRBV7-2 combines with J gene TRBJ2-2, with D possibly being TRBD1 (6 bases). This CDR3 spans 16 amino acids. Germline V CDR1 and CDR2: SGHTA, FQGNSA. Trimming cost V 2 bases and J 2 bases, with 12 bases left between them. This chain's CDR3 is CASSLLGQLNTGELFF. The DNA of the CDR3 is TGTGCCAGCAGCTTATTAGGACAGCTCAACACCGGGGAGCTGTTTTTT.

This clonotype was detected many times. The V and J genes are TRBV14 and TRBJ1-4, with D maybe TRBD1 (5 bases). Trimming took 6 bases from V and 6 from J, leaving 23 bases between them. CDR1 is SGHDN and CDR2 is FVKESK in the germline V gene. The CDR3 totals 17 residues. The CDR3 region has the DNA TGTGCCAGCAGTCATCAGTGGAGGGGCCGTGGAGATGAAAAACTGTTTTTT. Its protein product is CASSHQWRGRGDEKLFF.

This chain joins TRBV11-2 and TRBJ2-3, with 11 bases aligning to TRBD2. CDR1 and CDR2 (germline): SGHAT, FQNNGV. This CDR3 comprises 16 residues. V gave up 4 bases and J gave up 2 bases; unmatched junction bases: 5. The chain's CDR3 is CASSSLAGGFTDTQYF. CDR3 sequence (DNA): TGTGCCAGCAGCTCTCTAGCGGGGGGTTTCACAGATACGCAGTATTTT.

This clonotype was seen a handful of times. CDR3 nucleotide sequence: TGTGCCATCAGCCGGGGTGATGGCTACACCTTC. The encoded protein is CAISRGDGYTF. V usage is TRBV10-3 and J usage is TRBJ1-2; no firm D call. Trimming took off 6 bases at V and 6 bases at J, with 8 bases between the two ends. Germline V gene lookup returns CDR1 ENHRY and CDR2 SYGVKD. The length of the CDR3 is 11 residues.

This clonotype was counted only a few times. V is TRBV4-1 and J is TRBJ1-6; weak D call: TRBD1 (5 bases). Per germline, CDR1 MGHRA and CDR2 YSYEKL. The CDR3 totals 16 residues. Deletions cut 3 bases from V and 8 bases from J, with 17 bases between. CDR3: CASSQPWGPADSPLHF. The CDR3 coding sequence is TGCGCCAGCAGCCAGCCCTGGGGCCCCGCGGATTCACCCCTCCACTTT.

This clonotype occurred many times. The rearrangement uses TRBV6-6 and TRBJ1-6; no firm D call. The V end was cut by 2 bases, the J end by 7 bases, with 15 bases between. Looked up from germline, CDR1 is MNHNY and CDR2 is SVGAGI (reference sequence). The CDR3 consists of 16 residues. The CDR3 region is CASSYDTVLGNSPLHF. The CDR3 bases are TGTGCCAGCAGTTACGACACCGTACTGGGGAATTCACCCCTCCACTTT.

This clonotype occurred many times. V usage is TRBV2 and J usage is TRBJ2-7, with D uncertain. V dropped 8 bases and J dropped 3 bases, with 2 bases sitting between them. CDR3 length: 9 residues. Looked up from germline, CDR1 is SNHLY and CDR2 is FYNNEI. In nucleotides, the CDR3 is TGTGCCAGCGGCTACGAGCAGTACTTC. Translation gives CASGYEQYF.

The V call is TRBV11-2, the J call TRBJ2-1; 7 nucleotides match TRBD2. Losses at the gene ends were 2 bases for V and 0 bases for J; bases not matched to a gene: 10. The CDR3 runs to 18 residues. Germline CDR1 reads SGHAT; CDR2 reads FQNNGV. The CDR3 reads CASSLHLRGVSSYNEQFF. CDR3 in DNA: TGTGCCAGCAGCTTACACCTCCGGGGGGTAAGCTCCTACAATGAGCAGTTCTTC.

In regard to this clonotype: It may be a read error: a sequence one base away is much more abundant. The chain employs TRBV3-1 and TRBJ2-5; 9 bases fit TRBD1. Germline assignment: CDR1 LGHDT and CDR2 YNNKEL (reference sequence). The CDR3 has 16 amino acids. CDR3 DNA: TGTACCAGCAGCCAAGTTAAGGGACAGGGACTAGAGACCCAGTACTTC. This gives the protein CTSSQVKGQGLETQYF.

This clonotype was detected a few times. V and J are TRBV12-3 or TRBV12-4 and TRBJ1-1; D gene unclear. CDR3 length equals 13 residues. Trimming left V 1 base short and J 7 bases short, with 10 bases between. CDR3 loop: CASSLVVPFEAFF. DNA for the CDR3: TGTGCCAGCAGTTTAGTCGTACCCTTTGAAGCTTTCTTT.

This clonotype has only a few counts. The chain combines TRBV20-1 with TRBJ1-5, with TRBD1 matching 7 bases. The trim removed 5 bases at V and 3 bases at J, leaving 4 bases unmatched. This CDR3 contains 13 residues. Looked up from germline, CDR1 is DFQATT and CDR2 is SNEGSKA (reference sequence). The CDR3 DNA follows: TGCAGTGCTCAGGGGGACGACAATCAGCCCCAGCATTTT. It codes for CSAQGDDNQPQHF.

The chain has TRBV7-9 and TRBJ2-3; 8 nucleotides line up with TRBD2. With 0 bases clipped from V and 2 bases from J, the junction kept 4 bases outside the gene matches. In germline, CDR1 is SEHNR, CDR2 FQNEAQ (reference sequence). The CDR3 runs 16 residues. This CDR3 is CASSLASGGATDTQYF. CDR3 bases: TGTGCCAGCAGCTTAGCGAGCGGGGGAGCCACAGATACGCAGTATTTT.

This clonotype came up many times. This rearrangement joins TRBV27 to TRBJ2-7, with D possibly being TRBD1 (5 bases). The CDR3 extends over 13 amino acids. The germline V gene encodes CDR1 MNHEY and CDR2 SMNVEV (reference sequence). The ends were cut back, 4 bases at V and 4 bases at J, with 11 bases in the middle. The CDR3 DNA reads TGTGCCAGCAGTTCCCGGAAGGGGTACGAGCAGTACTTC. As protein: CASSSRKGYEQYF.

There are a few counts of this clonotype. The chain carries TRBV20-1 and TRBJ1-2; TRBD1 might be the D (5 bases). The CDR3 totals 15 residues. Trimming took off 4 bases at V and 1 base at J, with 16 bases between the two ends. Germline V gene lookup returns CDR1 DFQATT and CDR2 SNEGSKA (reference sequence). CDR3 sequence (DNA): TGCAGTGCTACTCCCGGGACTAGCGGTAACTATGGCTACACCTTC. The encoded protein is CSATPGTSGNYGYTF.

This clonotype has ten or more counts. V usage is TRBV11-2 and J usage is TRBJ2-1; no clear D. The CDR3 totals 13 residues. Germline V gene data show CDR1 as SGHAT and CDR2 as FQNNGV. The ends were cut back, 5 bases at V and 5 bases at J, with 10 bases in the middle. In DNA form, the CDR3 reads TGTGCCAGCAGCCGAAACCGGGACAATGAGCAGTTCTTC. This gives the protein CASSRNRDNEQFF.

There are a few counts of this clonotype. This chain joins TRBV18 and TRBJ2-1; TRBD2 is a possible D gene (5 bases). Per the germline V gene, CDR1 is KGHSH and CDR2 is LQKENI. Trimming took off 3 bases at V and 7 bases at J, with 13 bases between the two ends. CDR3 length equals 14 residues. The CDR3 nucleotides are TGTGCCAGCTCACCCCAACCGAGAGGGAATGAGCAGTTCTTC. Translating gives CASSPQPRGNEQFF.

In this sample, this clonotype turned up many times. The rearrangement joins TRBV28 to TRBJ1-2; the D gene is possibly TRBD1 (6 bases). The CDR3 extends over 14 amino acids. Germline loops: CDR1 MDHEN, CDR2 SYDVKM. V dropped 7 bases and J dropped 4 bases, with 16 bases sitting between them. The CDR3 sequence: CASKVTGLTYGYTF. CDR3 nucleotide sequence: TGTGCCAGCAAGGTAACAGGGCTCACCTATGGCTACACCTTC.